The rows below give T cell receptor beta chains drawn from one sample of a study of blood T cell repertoires in COVID-19. Sequenced by immunoSEQ multiplex PCR; TCRdb stores in-frame clones only, minus some. The table includes 250,000 to 300,000 clones, approximately 90% detected once. The sample taken for sequencing was peripheral blood. The receptors shown here come from a woman aged 25 to 39 with COVID-19, enrolled during active disease. Each CDR3 is given with its conserved first and last residue. D genes are given only for firm matches. The size field is filled for only some rows; it gives once, few, many or a size class.

>-|TRBJ2-7|TRBV5-1|TRBD2|15
CASSKGLAGSGEQYF
TGCGCCAGCAGCAAGGGACTAGCGGGATCGGGTGAGCAGTACTTC
>-|TRBJ2-2|TRBV7-9|-|15
CASSLVLANTGELFF
TGTGCCAGCAGCTTAGTTCTAGCCAACACCGGGGAGCTGTTTTTT
>-|TRBJ1-2|TRBV10-3|TRBD1|13
CAITRSGGNGYTF
TGTGCCATCACCCGATCAGGGGGCAATGGCTACACCTTC
>once|TRBJ2-7|TRBV7-6|-|14
CASSSLDSSYEQYF
TGTGCCAGCAGCTCCCTCGACAGTTCCTACGAGCAGTACTTC
>-|TRBJ1-1|TRBV28|-|11
CASSLSTEAFF
TGTGCCAGCAGTTTATCTACTGAAGCTTTCTTT
>-|TRBJ2-5|TRBV7-6|TRBD1|15
CASSFLQGVQETQYF
TGTGCCAGCAGCTTCTTACAGGGGGTCCAAGAGACCCAGTACTTC
>-|TRBJ2-3|TRBV6-5|TRBD2|14
CASRGGTSTDTQYF
TGTGCCAGCAGGGGGGGGACTAGCACAGATACGCAGTATTTT
>-|TRBJ1-2|TRBV10-3|TRBD1|17
CAISNRDREAENYGYTF
TGTGCCATCAGTAACCGGGACAGGGAGGCAGAGAACTATGGCTACACCTTC
>-|TRBJ2-5|TRBV2|TRBD2|16
CASSEGTGLAGETQYF
TGTGCCAGCAGTGAAGGTACTGGACTAGCGGGCGAGACCCAGTACTTC
>-|TRBJ1-5|TRBV6-6|-|14
CASSYSAGYQPQHF
TGTGCCAGCAGTTACTCAGCAGGGTATCAGCCCCAGCATTTT
>-|TRBJ2-1|TRBV7-9|TRBD2|14
CASSLQSGKNEQFF
TGTGCCAGCAGCCTCCAAAGCGGGAAGAATGAGCAGTTCTTC
>-|TRBJ1-1|TRBV12-3/TRBV12-4|-|13
CASSLSRDTEAFF
TGTGCCAGCAGTTTAAGCAGGGACACTGAAGCTTTCTTT
>-|TRBJ2-1|TRBV4-1|TRBD2|15
CASSQVAGAYNEQFF
TGCGCCAGCAGCCAAGTAGCGGGAGCTTACAATGAGCAGTTCTTC
>-|TRBJ1-5|TRBV2|TRBD1|14
CASSVRGEKQPQHF
TGTGCCAGCAGTGTCAGGGGGGAAAAACAGCCCCAGCATTTT
>-|TRBJ1-3|TRBV9|-|17
CASSVEGAPSSGNTIYF
TGTGCCAGCAGCGTAGAAGGGGCGCCAAGCTCTGGAAACACCATATATTTT
>-|TRBJ2-3|TRBV7-9|TRBD2|15
CASSTSGSGTDTQYF
TGTGCCAGCAGCACTAGCGGGAGCGGAACAGATACGCAGTATTTT
>-|TRBJ2-7|TRBV12-3/TRBV12-4|-|12
CASSPRSYEQYF
TGTGCCAGCAGTCCGAGGTCCTACGAGCAGTACTTC
>-|TRBJ1-2|TRBV6-5|TRBD1|16
CASSYSSRQGGYGYTF
TGTGCCAGCAGTTACTCATCGCGACAGGGTGGCTATGGCTACACCTTC
>-|TRBJ1-6|TRBV10-3|TRBD1|13
CAVQGADNSPLHF
TGTGCCGTCCAGGGGGCGGATAATTCACCCCTCCACTTT
>-|TRBJ2-1|TRBV14|TRBD2|17
CASSQVPSGYSYNEQFF
TGTGCCAGCAGCCAAGTCCCTAGCGGCTACTCCTACAATGAGCAGTTCTTC
>-|TRBJ2-7|TRBV28|-|12
CASSDLVYEQYF
TGTGCCAGCAGTGATCTAGTCTACGAGCAGTACTTC
>few|TRBJ1-6|TRBV19|-|17
CASSIEGSLAYNSPLHF
TGTGCCAGTAGTATTGAGGGCAGTCTTGCCTATAATTCACCCCTCCACTTT